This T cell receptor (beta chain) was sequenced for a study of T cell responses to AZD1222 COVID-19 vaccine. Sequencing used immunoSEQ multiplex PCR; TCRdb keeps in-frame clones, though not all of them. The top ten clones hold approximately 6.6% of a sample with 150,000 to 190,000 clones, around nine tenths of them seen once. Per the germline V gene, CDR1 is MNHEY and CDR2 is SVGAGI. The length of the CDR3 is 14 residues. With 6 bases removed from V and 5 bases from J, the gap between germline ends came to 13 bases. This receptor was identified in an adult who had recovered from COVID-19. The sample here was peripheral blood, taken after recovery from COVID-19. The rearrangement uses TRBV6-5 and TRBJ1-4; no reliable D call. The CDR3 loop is CASSQGRSNEKLFF. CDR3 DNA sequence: TGTGCCAGCAGCCAAGGAAGGAGCAATGAAAAACTGTTTTTT.